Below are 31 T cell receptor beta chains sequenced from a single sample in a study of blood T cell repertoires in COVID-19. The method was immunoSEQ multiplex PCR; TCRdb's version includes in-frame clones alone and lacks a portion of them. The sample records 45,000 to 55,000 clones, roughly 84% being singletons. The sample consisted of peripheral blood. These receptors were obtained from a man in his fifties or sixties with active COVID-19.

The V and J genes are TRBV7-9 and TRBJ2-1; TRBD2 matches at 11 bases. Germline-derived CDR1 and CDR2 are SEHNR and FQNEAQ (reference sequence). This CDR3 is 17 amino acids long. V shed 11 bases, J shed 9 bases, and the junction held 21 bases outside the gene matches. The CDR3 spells CAASSSASASGRSEQFF. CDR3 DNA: TGTGCCGCCAGCTCTTCAGCTTCGGCTAGCGGGAGGAGTGAGCAGTTCTTC.

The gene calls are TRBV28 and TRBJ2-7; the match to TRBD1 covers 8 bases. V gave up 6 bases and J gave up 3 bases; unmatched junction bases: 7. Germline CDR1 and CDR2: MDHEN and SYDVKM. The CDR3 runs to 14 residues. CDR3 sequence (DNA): TGTGCCAGCAGCCTGACAGGGGTGAACTACGAGCAGTACTTC. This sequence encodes CASSLTGVNYEQYF.

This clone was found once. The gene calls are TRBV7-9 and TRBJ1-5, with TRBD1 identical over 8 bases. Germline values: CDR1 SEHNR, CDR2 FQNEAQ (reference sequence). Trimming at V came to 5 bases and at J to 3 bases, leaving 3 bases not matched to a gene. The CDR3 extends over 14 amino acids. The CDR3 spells CASSPQGDNQPQHF. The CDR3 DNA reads TGTGCCAGCAGCCCACAGGGGGACAATCAGCCCCAGCATTTT.

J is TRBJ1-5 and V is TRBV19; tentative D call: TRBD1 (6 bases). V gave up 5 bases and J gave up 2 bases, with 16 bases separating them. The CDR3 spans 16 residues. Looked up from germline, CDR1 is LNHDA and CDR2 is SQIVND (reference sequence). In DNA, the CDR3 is TGTGCCAGTAGTCCAGGGGACCGTCCCGGCAATCAGCCCCAGCATTTT. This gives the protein CASSPGDRPGNQPQHF.

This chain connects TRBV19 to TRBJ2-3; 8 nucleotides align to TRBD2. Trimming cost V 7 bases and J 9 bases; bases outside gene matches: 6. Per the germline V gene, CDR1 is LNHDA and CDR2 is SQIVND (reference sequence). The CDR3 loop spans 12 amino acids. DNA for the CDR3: TGTGCCAGTACCCCCGGGGGGGGAACGCAGTATTTT. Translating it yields CASTPGGGTQYF.

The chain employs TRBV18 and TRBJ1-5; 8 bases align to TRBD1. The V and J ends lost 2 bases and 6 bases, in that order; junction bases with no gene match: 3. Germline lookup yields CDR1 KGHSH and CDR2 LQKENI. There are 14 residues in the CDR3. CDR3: CASSPADRGQPQHF. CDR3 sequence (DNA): TGTGCCAGCTCACCAGCAGACAGGGGTCAGCCCCAGCATTTT.

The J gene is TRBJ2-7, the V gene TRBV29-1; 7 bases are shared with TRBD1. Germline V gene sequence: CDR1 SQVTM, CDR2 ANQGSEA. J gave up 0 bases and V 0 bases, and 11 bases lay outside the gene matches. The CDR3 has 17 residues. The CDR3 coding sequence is TGCAGCGTTGAAGACCCGGTAGGGGGCGGGCGCTCCTACGAGCAGTACTTC. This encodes CSVEDPVGGGRSYEQYF.

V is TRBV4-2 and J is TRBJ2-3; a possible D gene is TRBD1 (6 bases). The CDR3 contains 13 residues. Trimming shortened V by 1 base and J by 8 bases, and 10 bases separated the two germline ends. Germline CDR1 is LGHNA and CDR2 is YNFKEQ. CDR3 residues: CASSQGQEGTQYF. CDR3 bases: TGTGCCAGCAGCCAAGGACAGGAAGGTACGCAGTATTTT.

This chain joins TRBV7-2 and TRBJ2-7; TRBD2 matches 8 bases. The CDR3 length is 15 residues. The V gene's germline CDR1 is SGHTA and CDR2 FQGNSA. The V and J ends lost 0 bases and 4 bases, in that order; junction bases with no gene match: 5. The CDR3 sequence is CASSLAQRETYEQYF. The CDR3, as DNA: TGTGCCAGCAGCTTAGCCCAGCGGGAGACGTACGAGCAGTACTTC.

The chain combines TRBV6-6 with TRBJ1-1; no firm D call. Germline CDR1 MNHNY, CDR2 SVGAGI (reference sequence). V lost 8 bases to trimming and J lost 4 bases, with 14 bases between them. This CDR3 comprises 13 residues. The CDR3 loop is CASRTIGSTEAFF. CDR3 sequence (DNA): TGTGCCAGCCGAACGATAGGGAGCACTGAAGCTTTCTTT.

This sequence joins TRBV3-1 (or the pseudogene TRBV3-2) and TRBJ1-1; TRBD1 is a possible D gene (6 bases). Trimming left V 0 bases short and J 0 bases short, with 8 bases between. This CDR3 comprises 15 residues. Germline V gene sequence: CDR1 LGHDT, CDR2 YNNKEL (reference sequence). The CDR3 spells CASSQEDRLNTEAFF. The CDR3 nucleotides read TGTGCCAGCAGCCAAGAAGACAGGTTGAACACTGAAGCTTTCTTT.

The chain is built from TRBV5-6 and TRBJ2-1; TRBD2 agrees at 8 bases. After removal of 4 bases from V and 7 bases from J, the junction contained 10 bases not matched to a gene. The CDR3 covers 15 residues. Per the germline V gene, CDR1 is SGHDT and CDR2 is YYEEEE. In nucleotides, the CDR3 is TGTGCCAGCAGCCGGTCGACGGGAGGGTATAATGAGCAGTTCTTC. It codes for CASSRSTGGYNEQFF.

The CDR3 DNA is TGTGCCAGCAGCTTGGTCCTATCACTGGGGGGGGGCTCCTACAATGAGCAGTTCTTC. It translates to CASSLVLSLGGGSYNEQFF. The V call is TRBV5-4, the J call TRBJ2-1, with 7 positions matching TRBD2. The length of the CDR3 is 19 residues. CDR1 and CDR2 from the germline V gene are SGHNT and YYREEE (reference sequence). V was clipped by 0 bases and J by 0 bases; unmatched bases: 12.

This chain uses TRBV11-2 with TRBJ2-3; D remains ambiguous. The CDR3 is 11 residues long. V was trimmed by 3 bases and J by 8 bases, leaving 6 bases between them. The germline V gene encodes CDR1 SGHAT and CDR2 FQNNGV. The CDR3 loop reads CASSFASTQYF. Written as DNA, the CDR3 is TGTGCCAGCAGCTTCGCGAGTACGCAGTATTTT.

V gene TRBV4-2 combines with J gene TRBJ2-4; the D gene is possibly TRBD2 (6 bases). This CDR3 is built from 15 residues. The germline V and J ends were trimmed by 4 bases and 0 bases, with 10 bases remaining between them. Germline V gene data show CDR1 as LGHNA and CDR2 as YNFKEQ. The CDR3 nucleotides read TGTGCCAGCAGCCCCACGGGGGAAGCCAAAAACATTCAGTACTTC. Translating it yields CASSPTGEAKNIQYF.

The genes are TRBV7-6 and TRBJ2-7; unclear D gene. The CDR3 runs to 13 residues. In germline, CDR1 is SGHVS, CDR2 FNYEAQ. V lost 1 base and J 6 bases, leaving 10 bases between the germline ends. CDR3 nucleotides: TGTGCCAGCAGCTTAGTTCGGGTTGGCGAGCAGTACTTC. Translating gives CASSLVRVGEQYF.

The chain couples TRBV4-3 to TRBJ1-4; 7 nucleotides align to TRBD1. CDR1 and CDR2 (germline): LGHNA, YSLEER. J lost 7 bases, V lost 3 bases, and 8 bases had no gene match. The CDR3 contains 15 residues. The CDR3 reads CASSHARSGGEKLFF. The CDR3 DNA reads TGCGCCAGCAGCCATGCGAGGTCAGGGGGTGAAAAACTGTTTTTT.

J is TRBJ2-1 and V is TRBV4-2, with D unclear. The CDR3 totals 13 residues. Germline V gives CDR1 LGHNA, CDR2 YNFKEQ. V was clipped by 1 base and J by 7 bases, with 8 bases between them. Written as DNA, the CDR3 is TGTGCCAGCAGCCAAGGTCCGAGGAATGAGCAGTTCTTC. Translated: CASSQGPRNEQFF.

CDR3 coding DNA: TGCAGCGTTGGAGAGGGTGGTAGCCTCGGCACAGATACGCAGTATTTT. This encodes CSVGEGGSLGTDTQYF. The chain is built from TRBV29-1 and TRBJ2-3, with TRBD2 as a possible D gene (5 bases). This CDR3 region has 16 residues. The V end was cut by 4 bases, the J end by 1 base, with 18 bases between. Germline V lookup: CDR1 SQVTM, CDR2 ANQGSEA.

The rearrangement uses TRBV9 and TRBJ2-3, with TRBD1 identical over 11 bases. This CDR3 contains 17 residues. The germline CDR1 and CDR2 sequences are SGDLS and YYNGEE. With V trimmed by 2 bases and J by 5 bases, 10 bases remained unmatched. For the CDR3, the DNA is TGTGCCAGCAGCGTCTCCGGGACAGGGGGTTTCAGAGATACGCAGTATTTT. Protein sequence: CASSVSGTGGFRDTQYF.

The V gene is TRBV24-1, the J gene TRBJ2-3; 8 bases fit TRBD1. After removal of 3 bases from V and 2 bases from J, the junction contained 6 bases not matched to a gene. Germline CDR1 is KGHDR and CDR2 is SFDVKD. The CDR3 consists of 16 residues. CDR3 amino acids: CATSDTRQGSTDTQYF. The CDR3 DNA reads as TGTGCCACCAGTGATACCCGACAGGGGTCCACAGATACGCAGTATTTT.

CDR3 sequence (DNA): TGTGCCAGCAGTGAACTCAACAGATTCACAGATACGCAGTATTTT. This gives the protein CASSELNRFTDTQYF. This rearrangement joins TRBV2 to TRBJ2-3; D unclear. Germline V gene sequence: CDR1 SNHLY, CDR2 FYNNEI. V was pared by 2 bases and J by 2 bases, with 11 bases between. The CDR3 contains 15 residues.

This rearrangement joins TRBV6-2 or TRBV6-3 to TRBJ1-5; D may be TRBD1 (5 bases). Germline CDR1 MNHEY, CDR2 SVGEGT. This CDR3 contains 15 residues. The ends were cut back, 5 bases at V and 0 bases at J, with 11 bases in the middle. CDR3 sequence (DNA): TGTGCCAGCAGTCCCTGGGGCAATAGCAATCAGCCCCAGCATTTT. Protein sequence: CASSPWGNSNQPQHF.

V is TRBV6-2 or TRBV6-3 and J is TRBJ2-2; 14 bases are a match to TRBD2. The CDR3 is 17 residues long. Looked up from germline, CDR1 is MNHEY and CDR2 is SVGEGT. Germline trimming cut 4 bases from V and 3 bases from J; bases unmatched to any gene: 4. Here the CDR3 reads CASSLGLAGVHTGELFF. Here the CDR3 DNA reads TGTGCCAGCAGTTTGGGACTAGCGGGAGTTCACACCGGGGAGCTGTTTTTT.

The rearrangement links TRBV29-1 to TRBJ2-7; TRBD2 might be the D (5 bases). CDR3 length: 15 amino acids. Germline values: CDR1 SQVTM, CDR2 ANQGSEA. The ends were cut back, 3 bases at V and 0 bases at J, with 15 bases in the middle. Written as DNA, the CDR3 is TGCAGCGTTGAGGGGAGAGCGGAGAGCTCCTACGAGCAGTACTTC. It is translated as CSVEGRAESSYEQYF.

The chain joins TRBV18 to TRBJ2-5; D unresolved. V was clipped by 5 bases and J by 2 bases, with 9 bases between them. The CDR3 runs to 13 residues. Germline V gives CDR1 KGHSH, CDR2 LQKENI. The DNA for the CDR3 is TGTGCCAGCTCAGATCTAACTCAAGAGACCCAGTACTTC. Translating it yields CASSDLTQETQYF.

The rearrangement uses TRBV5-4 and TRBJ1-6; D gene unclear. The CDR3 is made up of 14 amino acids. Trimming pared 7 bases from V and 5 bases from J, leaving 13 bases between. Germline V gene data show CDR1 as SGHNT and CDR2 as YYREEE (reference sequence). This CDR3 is CASASAGNNSPLHF. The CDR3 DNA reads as TGTGCCAGCGCCTCGGCGGGGAATAATTCACCCCTCCACTTT.

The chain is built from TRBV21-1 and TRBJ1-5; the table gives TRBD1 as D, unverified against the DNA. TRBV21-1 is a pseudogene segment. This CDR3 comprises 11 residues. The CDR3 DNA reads TGTGCCAGCAGCAGGCATCAGCCCCAGCATTTT. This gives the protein CASSRHQPQHF.

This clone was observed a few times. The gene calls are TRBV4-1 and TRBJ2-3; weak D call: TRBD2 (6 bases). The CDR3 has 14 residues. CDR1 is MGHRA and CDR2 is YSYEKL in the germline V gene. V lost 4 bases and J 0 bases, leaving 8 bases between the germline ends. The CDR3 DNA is TGCGCCAGCAGCCTAGGGACTAGCACAGATACGCAGTATTTT. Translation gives CASSLGTSTDTQYF.

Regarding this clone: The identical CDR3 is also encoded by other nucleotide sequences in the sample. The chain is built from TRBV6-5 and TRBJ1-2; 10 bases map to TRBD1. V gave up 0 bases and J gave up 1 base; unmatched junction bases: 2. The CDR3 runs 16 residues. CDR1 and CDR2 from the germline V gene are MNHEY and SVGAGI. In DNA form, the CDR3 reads TGTGCCAGCAGTTACTCCCGGACAGGGGGTAACTATGGCTACACCTTC. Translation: CASSYSRTGGNYGYTF.

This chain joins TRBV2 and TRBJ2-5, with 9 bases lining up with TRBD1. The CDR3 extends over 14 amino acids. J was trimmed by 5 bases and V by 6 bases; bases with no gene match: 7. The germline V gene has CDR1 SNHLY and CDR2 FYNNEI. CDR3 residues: CASSQDRGAETQYF. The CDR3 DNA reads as TGTGCCAGCAGCCAGGACAGGGGAGCTGAGACCCAGTACTTC.